The clone carrying this TCR beta chain was observed a few times. No antigen is known for it. The unsorted samples had approximately 90 million PBMCs used for genomic DNA. The data derive from a study of shared clonotypes between healthy human individuals. Whole-study results and caveats: Clonotype sharing among donors likely depends on sequencing depth.

An assay was performed, and its level was deep. The authors ran unsorted PBMC replicate PCRs on around 270 ng DNA, about 30,000 T cell genomes. Sequenced by immunoSEQ multiplex PCR; TCRdb stores in-frame clones only, minus some. Seen here are hundreds of thousands of clones, roughly 80% observed once, and the top ten hold under 15%. Germline V gives CDR1 SGHRS, CDR2 YFSETQ. The CDR3 extends over 14 amino acids. V trimming: 4 bases; J trimming: 5 bases; junction bases outside the gene matches: 4. The clonotype comes from a woman in her thirties or forties in good health. Some clones in this sample may be carry-over from other donors' samples. Sequenced sample: PBMCs. This sequence joins TRBV5-1 and TRBJ2-7; TRBD2 matches 12 bases. CDR3 in DNA: TGCGCCAGCAGCGCTAGCGGGAGGGAACACGAGCAGTACTTC. It translates to CASSASGREHEQYF.